These 22 T cell receptor beta chains came from one sample sequenced in a study of blood T cell repertoires in COVID-19. The method was immunoSEQ multiplex PCR; TCRdb's version includes in-frame clones alone and lacks a portion of them. The sample includes just over 95,000 clones, 90% seen only once; the top ten take approximately 1.5%. Sequencing used peripheral blood. The receptors here all came from a man in his 60s with acute or convalescent COVID-19.

The chain has TRBV7-6 and TRBJ2-1; TRBD1 might be the D (6 bases). This CDR3 is 13 amino acids long. Per the germline V gene, CDR1 is SGHVS and CDR2 is FNYEAQ. The germline V and J ends were trimmed by 5 bases and 12 bases, with 17 bases remaining between them. The CDR3 sequence: CASSRSRGMGQFF. As DNA, the CDR3 is TGTGCCAGCAGCCGATCGAGGGGGATGGGGCAGTTCTTC.

The chain has TRBV5-8 and TRBJ1-6; TRBD1 might be the D (5 bases). V lost 2 bases and J 7 bases, leaving 19 bases between the germline ends. The CDR3 loop spans 17 amino acids. CDR1 SGHTS and CDR2 YDEGEE come from the germline V gene. The CDR3 spells CASSFSGGAGQNSPLHF. Here the CDR3 DNA reads TGTGCCAGCAGCTTCTCAGGTGGGGCAGGGCAGAATTCACCCCTCCACTTT. Combining the CDR3 with reference TRBV5-8 and TRBJ1-6 gives the whole variable domain EAGVTQSPTHLIKTRGQQATLRCSPISGHTSVYWYQQALGLGLQFLLWYDEGEERNRGNFPPRFSGRQFPNYSSELNVNALELEDSALYLCASSFSGGAGQNSPLHFGNGTRLTVT.

The chain is built from TRBV7-8 and TRBJ1-2; perhaps TRBD1 as D (5 bases). Germline V gene sequence: CDR1 SGHVS, CDR2 FQNEAQ. Trimming took 4 bases from V and 6 from J, leaving 24 bases between them. This CDR3 is 17 amino acids long. CDR3 nucleotide sequence: TGTGCCAGCAGCTCACTAACAAGGGGAGGCGAATGGAATGGCTACACCTTC. Protein: CASSSLTRGGEWNGYTF.

CDR3 nucleotide sequence: TGTGCCAGCAGCCAAGTGTGGGCAGGGTACAGCTCTGGAAACACCATATATTTT. This sequence encodes CASSQVWAGYSSGNTIYF. The V and J genes are TRBV3-1 (or the pseudogene TRBV3-2) and TRBJ1-3, with D possibly TRBD1 on 5 matching bases. Germline lookup yields CDR1 LGHDT and CDR2 YNNKEL (reference sequence). V dropped 1 base and J dropped 0 bases, with 16 bases sitting between them. This CDR3 spans 18 amino acids.

The count of this clone is one. The chain joins TRBV18 to TRBJ1-2; TRBD1 matches 10 bases. The CDR3 loop spans 15 amino acids. CDR1 and CDR2 (germline): KGHSH, LQKENI. With 2 bases clipped from V and 6 bases from J, the junction kept 6 bases outside the gene matches. CDR3 region: CASSPVTGGVNGYTF. CDR3 nucleotides: TGTGCCAGCTCACCAGTGACAGGGGGCGTGAATGGCTACACCTTC. The full variable domain, in which reference TRBV18 and TRBJ1-2 provide the parts outside the CDR3, is NAGVMQNPRHLVRRRGQEARLRCSPMKGHSHVYWYRQLPEEGLKFMVYLQKENIIDESGMPKERFSAEFPKEGPSILRIQQVVRGDSAAYFCASSPVTGGVNGYTFGSGTRLTVV.

V and J are TRBV27 and TRBJ1-4; D may be TRBD1 (5 bases). The CDR3 spans 14 residues. Trimming shortened V by 6 bases and J by 5 bases, and 13 bases separated the two germline ends. Germline CDR1 is MNHEY and CDR2 is SMNVEV (reference sequence). The CDR3 DNA is TGTGCCAGCAGCCGTTCGGGACTCAATGAAAAACTGTTTTTT. Its protein is CASSRSGLNEKLFF.

The J gene is TRBJ1-2, the V gene TRBV3-1 (or the pseudogene TRBV3-2); D gene ambiguous. V shed 2 bases and J shed 8 bases, with 18 bases lying between them. Germline assignment: CDR1 LGHDT and CDR2 YNNKEL (reference sequence). The CDR3 runs 15 residues. The CDR3 is CASSQSRGRTGGYTF. For the CDR3, the DNA is TGTGCCAGCAGCCAATCCCGAGGCAGGACGGGGGGCTACACCTTC.

This clone was observed a single time. The chain carries TRBV5-1 and TRBJ1-6; D perhaps matches TRBD1 (6 bases). The V gene's germline CDR1 is SGHRS and CDR2 YFSETQ. Trimming removed 4 bases from V and 0 bases from J, with 11 bases in between. The CDR3 has 16 amino acids. The CDR3 bases are TGCGCCAGCAGCGAGGGAGGGGGCTCCTATAATTCACCCCTCCACTTT. This encodes CASSEGGGSYNSPLHF.

The chain employs TRBV14 and TRBJ2-1, with D tentatively TRBD1 (5 bases). Germline values: CDR1 SGHDN, CDR2 FVKESK. Trimming left V 4 bases short and J 8 bases short, with 15 bases between. The CDR3 extends over 14 amino acids. DNA for the CDR3: TGTGCCAGCAGCCTATCATCTTGGGGCCATGAGCAGTTCTTC. Its protein product is CASSLSSWGHEQFF.

This clone showed up just once. The genes are TRBV29-1 and TRBJ1-1; D is ambiguous. Trimming left V 6 bases short and J 4 bases short, with 12 bases between. Germline V gene data show CDR1 as SQVTM and CDR2 as ANQGSEA. The CDR3 has 12 residues. As DNA, the CDR3 is TGCAGCGTCGACACCTTGGTCACTGAAGCTTTCTTT. It specifies CSVDTLVTEAFF.

This clone is a singleton in its sample. This chain connects TRBV9 to TRBJ1-2; 8 nucleotides align to TRBD1. Germline V gene data show CDR1 as SGDLS and CDR2 as YYNGEE. With 4 bases clipped from V and 0 bases from J, the junction kept 5 bases outside the gene matches. The CDR3 totals 15 residues. As DNA, the CDR3 is TGTGCCAGCAGCCCGACAGGGGCCCCTAACTATGGCTACACCTTC. This gives the protein CASSPTGAPNYGYTF.

CDR3 loop: CASSYSRTGVSPLHF. CDR3 sequence (DNA): TGTGCCAGCAGTTACTCTCGGACAGGGGTCTCACCCCTCCACTTT. The V call is TRBV6-5, the J call TRBJ1-6, with TRBD1 matching over 9 bases. The CDR3 covers 15 residues. J gave up 10 bases and V 0 bases, and 4 bases lay outside the gene matches. Germline CDR1 MNHEY, CDR2 SVGAGI.

V usage is TRBV6-5 and J usage is TRBJ2-2, with D possibly being TRBD2 (6 bases). Germline-derived CDR1 and CDR2 are MNHEY and SVGAGI. This CDR3 has 15 residues. V gave up 4 bases and J gave up 5 bases, with 14 bases separating them. Here the CDR3 DNA reads TGTGCCAGCAGTTCGCGCGGGGTTGGGACCGGGGAGCTGTTTTTT. Residues: CASSSRGVGTGELFF.

The chain couples TRBV11-2 to TRBJ2-2, with 7 bases fitting TRBD2. Germline V gene lookup returns CDR1 SGHAT and CDR2 FQNNGV. Trimming at V came to 7 bases and at J to 5 bases, leaving 10 bases not matched to a gene. This CDR3 has 15 amino acids. The CDR3 region is CASTPWDGGTGELFF. Here the CDR3 DNA reads TGTGCCAGCACCCCCTGGGACGGGGGGACCGGGGAGCTGTTTTTT.

This chain joins TRBV6-6 and TRBJ1-2; no clear D. Per the germline V gene, CDR1 is MNHNY and CDR2 is SVGAGI (reference sequence). The V end was cut by 5 bases, the J end by 3 bases, with 7 bases between. The CDR3 contains 12 residues. The CDR3 region has the DNA TGTGCCAGCAGTCCCCGTCACTATGGCTACACCTTC. It codes for CASSPRHYGYTF.

A single count supports this clone. The CDR3 region has the DNA TGCGCCAGCAGCTCTAGCGGGGGCGGGGAGCTGTTTTTT. Its translation: CASSSSGGGELFF. The chain joins TRBV5-1 to TRBJ2-2; 10 positions agree with TRBD2. The length of the CDR3 is 13 residues. Losses at the gene ends were 3 bases for V and 7 bases for J; bases not matched to a gene: 0. Germline V gene sequence: CDR1 SGHRS, CDR2 YFSETQ.

The chain employs TRBV30 and TRBJ1-3; a possible D gene is TRBD1 (6 bases). V was shortened by 4 bases and J by 0 bases, with 19 bases between the two germline ends. There are 17 residues in the CDR3. Germline CDR1 and CDR2: GTSNPN and SVGIG (reference sequence). CDR3 loop: CAWTTTLTGLSGNTIYF. In DNA form, the CDR3 reads TGTGCCTGGACCACCACCCTCACAGGGCTCTCTGGAAACACCATATATTTT.

This clone was seen a few times. V usage is TRBV30 and J usage is TRBJ1-5, with D tentatively TRBD1 (5 bases). The CDR3 consists of 14 residues. Trimming removed 2 bases at V and 6 bases at J, with 14 bases between. Germline CDR1 is GTSNPN and CDR2 is SVGIG (reference sequence). In DNA form, the CDR3 reads TGTGCCTGGAGTCAGGGACTAGAGGGTCAGCCCCAGCATTTT. It yields the protein CAWSQGLEGQPQHF.

The chain couples TRBV21-1 to TRBJ1-1. TRBV21-1 is a pseudogene locus. The CDR3 is 11 amino acids. CDR3 in DNA: TGTGCCAGCAGCTCCGGGACTAAGGCTTTCTTT. It is translated as CASSSGTKAFF.

V and J are TRBV4-1 and TRBJ2-3; D is possibly TRBD1 (5 bases). Germline V gene lookup returns CDR1 MGHRA and CDR2 YSYEKL. V was shortened by 4 bases and J by 4 bases, with 9 bases between the two germline ends. The CDR3 loop spans 13 amino acids. For the CDR3, the DNA is TGCGCCAGCAGCCCCCGACAGTCAGATACGCAGTATTTT. Encoded protein: CASSPRQSDTQYF.

The chain uses TRBV12-3 or TRBV12-4 and TRBJ1-2; a weak D match, TRBD1 (6 bases). This CDR3 spans 13 amino acids. V was trimmed by 6 bases and J by 5 bases, leaving 13 bases between them. The CDR3 loop is CASRGAQGYGYTF. CDR3 bases: TGTGCCAGCAGGGGGGCACAGGGTTATGGCTACACCTTC.

This chain uses TRBV18 with TRBJ1-6; TRBD1 is a possible D gene (5 bases). Looked up from germline, CDR1 is KGHSH and CDR2 is LQKENI. V was trimmed by 6 bases and J by 10 bases, leaving 13 bases between them. This CDR3 has 13 residues. CDR3 in DNA: TGTGCCAGCTCGGATGGGGGGAGCTCACCCCTCCACTTT. It translates to CASSDGGSSPLHF.